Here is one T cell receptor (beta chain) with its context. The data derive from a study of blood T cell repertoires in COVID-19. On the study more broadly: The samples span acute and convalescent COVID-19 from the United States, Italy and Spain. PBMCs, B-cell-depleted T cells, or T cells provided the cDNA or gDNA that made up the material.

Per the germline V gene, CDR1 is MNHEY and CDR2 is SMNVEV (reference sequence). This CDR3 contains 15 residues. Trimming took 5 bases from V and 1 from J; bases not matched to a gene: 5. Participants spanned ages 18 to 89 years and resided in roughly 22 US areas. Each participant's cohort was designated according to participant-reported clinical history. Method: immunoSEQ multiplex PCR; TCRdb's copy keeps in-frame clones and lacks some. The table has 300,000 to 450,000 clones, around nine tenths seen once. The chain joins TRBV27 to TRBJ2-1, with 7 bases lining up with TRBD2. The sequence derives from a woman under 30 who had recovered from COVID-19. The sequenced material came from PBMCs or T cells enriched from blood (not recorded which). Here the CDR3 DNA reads TGTGCCAGCAGTCTACTAGCGTCTTCCTACAATGAGCAGTTCTTC. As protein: CASSLLASSYNEQFF.